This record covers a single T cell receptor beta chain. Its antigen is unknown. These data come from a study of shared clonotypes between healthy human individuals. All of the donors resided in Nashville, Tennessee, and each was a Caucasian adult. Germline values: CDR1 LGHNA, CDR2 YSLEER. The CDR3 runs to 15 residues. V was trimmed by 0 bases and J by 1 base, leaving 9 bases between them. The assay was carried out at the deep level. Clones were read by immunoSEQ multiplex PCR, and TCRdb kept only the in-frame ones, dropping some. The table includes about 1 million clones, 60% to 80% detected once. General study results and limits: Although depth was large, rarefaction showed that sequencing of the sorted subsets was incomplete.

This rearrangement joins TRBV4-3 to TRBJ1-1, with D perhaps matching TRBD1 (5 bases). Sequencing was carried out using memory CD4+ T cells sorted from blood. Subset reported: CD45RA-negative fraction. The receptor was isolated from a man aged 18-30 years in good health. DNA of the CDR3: TGCGCCAGCAGCCAAGAGGGGGGAAAGAACACTGAAGCTTTCTTT. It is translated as CASSQEGGKNTEAFF.